The T cell receptor beta chain under discussion was sequenced for a study of blood T cell repertoires in COVID-19. CDR1 is SNHLY and CDR2 is FYNNEI in the germline V gene. This CDR3 has 16 amino acids. The V and J ends lost 6 bases and 2 bases, in that order; junction bases with no gene match: 5. In Seattle, patients joined the study during active infection and were tracked longitudinally. Original handling: The assay estimated nucleated cells by amplifying reference gene primers. Sequencing was performed with immunoSEQ multiplex PCR; in TCRdb, only in-frame clones are kept and a portion is missing. That table is the source of V, J and clone size, and D and trimming were worked out from the DNA. This sample carries about 100,000 clones, roughly 90% of them seen once, and the ten largest clones take more than 4.5%.

The chain joins TRBV2 to TRBJ2-7, with TRBD2 identical over 15 bases. The source is a woman aged 45 to 65 with COVID-19, enrolled during active disease. The sequenced material came from peripheral blood. CDR3 protein: CASRGLAGGPPYEQYF. The CDR3 DNA sequence: TGTGCCAGCAGGGGACTAGCGGGGGGCCCTCCCTACGAGCAGTACTTC.